This T cell receptor beta chain came from a study of cytomegalovirus exposure and HLA in healthy donors. Across the whole study: Roughly 80% of 398 genotyped donors fell in the Caucasian-associated ancestry cluster. Study-wide points: Reportedly, TCR beta sequences accurately predicted HLA-A and HLA-B alleles in most subjects. A later analysis appeared to link common viral pathogens to several of the most significant clusters.

The CDR3 loop spans 16 amino acids. Germline V CDR1 and CDR2: SGDLS, YYNGEE. Unmatched junction bases numbered 7, after V lost 1 base and J lost 5 bases. The PCR contained 60 Vbeta and 13 Jbeta primers. The table came from immunoSEQ multiplex PCR; TCRdb's copy has only in-frame clones and leaves some out. Reported are around 100,000 clones; the ten largest clones contain 0.55% to 0.6%. Points on this clone: Its antigen is not known.

Healthy bone marrow donors made up the donors. J is TRBJ2-5 and V is TRBV9; 11 bases fit TRBD1. The clonotype originates from a man between 45 and 60 years old in good health and CMV-seronegative. The sample consisted of PBMCs. CDR3 DNA: TGTGCCAGCAGCGTATCGGGACAGGGGGTCGGGGAGACCCAGTACTTC. It is translated as CASSVSGQGVGETQYF. Full variable domain (missing parts from reference TRBV9 and TRBJ2-5): DSGVTQTPKHLITATGQRVTLRCSPRSGDLSVYWYQQSLDQGLQFLIQYYNGEERAKGNILERFSAQQFPDLHSELNLSSLELGDSALYFCASSVSGQGVGETQYFGPGTRLLVL.